The T cell receptor (beta chain) described here comes from a study of blood T cells in healthy people across ages. Broader study findings: Among T cells, TCR beta diversity per million cells dropped roughly linearly as age rose.

For the second PCR, which ran for about 7 to 11 cycles, a sample-barcoded 5' primer and a J-beta primer mix were used. Each CDR3 protein is one row after TCRdb ran MiXCR on the 5' RACE reads. The sample holds 1.2 million to 1.5 million distinct CDR3 sequences; roughly 45% are singletons and the top ten take around 8%. Turning to this clonotype: The antigen remains undetermined.

The authors drew 7.5 to 10 milliliters of peripheral blood from each donor. Sequenced: blood. The TCR comes from a woman in her late teens or twenties in good health.

The CDR3 DNA reads TGCGCCAGCAGCCAAGGACCAAGGGACAGTGCCAGGTCCCAGCATTTT. Translating gives CASSQGPRDSARSQHF. The chain recombines TRBV4-1 with TRBJ1-5, with TRBD1 matching over 7 bases. Germline V lookup: CDR1 MGHRA, CDR2 YSYEKL. The CDR3 is made up of 16 amino acids. Losses at the gene ends were 1 base for V and 11 bases for J; bases not matched to a gene: 14.